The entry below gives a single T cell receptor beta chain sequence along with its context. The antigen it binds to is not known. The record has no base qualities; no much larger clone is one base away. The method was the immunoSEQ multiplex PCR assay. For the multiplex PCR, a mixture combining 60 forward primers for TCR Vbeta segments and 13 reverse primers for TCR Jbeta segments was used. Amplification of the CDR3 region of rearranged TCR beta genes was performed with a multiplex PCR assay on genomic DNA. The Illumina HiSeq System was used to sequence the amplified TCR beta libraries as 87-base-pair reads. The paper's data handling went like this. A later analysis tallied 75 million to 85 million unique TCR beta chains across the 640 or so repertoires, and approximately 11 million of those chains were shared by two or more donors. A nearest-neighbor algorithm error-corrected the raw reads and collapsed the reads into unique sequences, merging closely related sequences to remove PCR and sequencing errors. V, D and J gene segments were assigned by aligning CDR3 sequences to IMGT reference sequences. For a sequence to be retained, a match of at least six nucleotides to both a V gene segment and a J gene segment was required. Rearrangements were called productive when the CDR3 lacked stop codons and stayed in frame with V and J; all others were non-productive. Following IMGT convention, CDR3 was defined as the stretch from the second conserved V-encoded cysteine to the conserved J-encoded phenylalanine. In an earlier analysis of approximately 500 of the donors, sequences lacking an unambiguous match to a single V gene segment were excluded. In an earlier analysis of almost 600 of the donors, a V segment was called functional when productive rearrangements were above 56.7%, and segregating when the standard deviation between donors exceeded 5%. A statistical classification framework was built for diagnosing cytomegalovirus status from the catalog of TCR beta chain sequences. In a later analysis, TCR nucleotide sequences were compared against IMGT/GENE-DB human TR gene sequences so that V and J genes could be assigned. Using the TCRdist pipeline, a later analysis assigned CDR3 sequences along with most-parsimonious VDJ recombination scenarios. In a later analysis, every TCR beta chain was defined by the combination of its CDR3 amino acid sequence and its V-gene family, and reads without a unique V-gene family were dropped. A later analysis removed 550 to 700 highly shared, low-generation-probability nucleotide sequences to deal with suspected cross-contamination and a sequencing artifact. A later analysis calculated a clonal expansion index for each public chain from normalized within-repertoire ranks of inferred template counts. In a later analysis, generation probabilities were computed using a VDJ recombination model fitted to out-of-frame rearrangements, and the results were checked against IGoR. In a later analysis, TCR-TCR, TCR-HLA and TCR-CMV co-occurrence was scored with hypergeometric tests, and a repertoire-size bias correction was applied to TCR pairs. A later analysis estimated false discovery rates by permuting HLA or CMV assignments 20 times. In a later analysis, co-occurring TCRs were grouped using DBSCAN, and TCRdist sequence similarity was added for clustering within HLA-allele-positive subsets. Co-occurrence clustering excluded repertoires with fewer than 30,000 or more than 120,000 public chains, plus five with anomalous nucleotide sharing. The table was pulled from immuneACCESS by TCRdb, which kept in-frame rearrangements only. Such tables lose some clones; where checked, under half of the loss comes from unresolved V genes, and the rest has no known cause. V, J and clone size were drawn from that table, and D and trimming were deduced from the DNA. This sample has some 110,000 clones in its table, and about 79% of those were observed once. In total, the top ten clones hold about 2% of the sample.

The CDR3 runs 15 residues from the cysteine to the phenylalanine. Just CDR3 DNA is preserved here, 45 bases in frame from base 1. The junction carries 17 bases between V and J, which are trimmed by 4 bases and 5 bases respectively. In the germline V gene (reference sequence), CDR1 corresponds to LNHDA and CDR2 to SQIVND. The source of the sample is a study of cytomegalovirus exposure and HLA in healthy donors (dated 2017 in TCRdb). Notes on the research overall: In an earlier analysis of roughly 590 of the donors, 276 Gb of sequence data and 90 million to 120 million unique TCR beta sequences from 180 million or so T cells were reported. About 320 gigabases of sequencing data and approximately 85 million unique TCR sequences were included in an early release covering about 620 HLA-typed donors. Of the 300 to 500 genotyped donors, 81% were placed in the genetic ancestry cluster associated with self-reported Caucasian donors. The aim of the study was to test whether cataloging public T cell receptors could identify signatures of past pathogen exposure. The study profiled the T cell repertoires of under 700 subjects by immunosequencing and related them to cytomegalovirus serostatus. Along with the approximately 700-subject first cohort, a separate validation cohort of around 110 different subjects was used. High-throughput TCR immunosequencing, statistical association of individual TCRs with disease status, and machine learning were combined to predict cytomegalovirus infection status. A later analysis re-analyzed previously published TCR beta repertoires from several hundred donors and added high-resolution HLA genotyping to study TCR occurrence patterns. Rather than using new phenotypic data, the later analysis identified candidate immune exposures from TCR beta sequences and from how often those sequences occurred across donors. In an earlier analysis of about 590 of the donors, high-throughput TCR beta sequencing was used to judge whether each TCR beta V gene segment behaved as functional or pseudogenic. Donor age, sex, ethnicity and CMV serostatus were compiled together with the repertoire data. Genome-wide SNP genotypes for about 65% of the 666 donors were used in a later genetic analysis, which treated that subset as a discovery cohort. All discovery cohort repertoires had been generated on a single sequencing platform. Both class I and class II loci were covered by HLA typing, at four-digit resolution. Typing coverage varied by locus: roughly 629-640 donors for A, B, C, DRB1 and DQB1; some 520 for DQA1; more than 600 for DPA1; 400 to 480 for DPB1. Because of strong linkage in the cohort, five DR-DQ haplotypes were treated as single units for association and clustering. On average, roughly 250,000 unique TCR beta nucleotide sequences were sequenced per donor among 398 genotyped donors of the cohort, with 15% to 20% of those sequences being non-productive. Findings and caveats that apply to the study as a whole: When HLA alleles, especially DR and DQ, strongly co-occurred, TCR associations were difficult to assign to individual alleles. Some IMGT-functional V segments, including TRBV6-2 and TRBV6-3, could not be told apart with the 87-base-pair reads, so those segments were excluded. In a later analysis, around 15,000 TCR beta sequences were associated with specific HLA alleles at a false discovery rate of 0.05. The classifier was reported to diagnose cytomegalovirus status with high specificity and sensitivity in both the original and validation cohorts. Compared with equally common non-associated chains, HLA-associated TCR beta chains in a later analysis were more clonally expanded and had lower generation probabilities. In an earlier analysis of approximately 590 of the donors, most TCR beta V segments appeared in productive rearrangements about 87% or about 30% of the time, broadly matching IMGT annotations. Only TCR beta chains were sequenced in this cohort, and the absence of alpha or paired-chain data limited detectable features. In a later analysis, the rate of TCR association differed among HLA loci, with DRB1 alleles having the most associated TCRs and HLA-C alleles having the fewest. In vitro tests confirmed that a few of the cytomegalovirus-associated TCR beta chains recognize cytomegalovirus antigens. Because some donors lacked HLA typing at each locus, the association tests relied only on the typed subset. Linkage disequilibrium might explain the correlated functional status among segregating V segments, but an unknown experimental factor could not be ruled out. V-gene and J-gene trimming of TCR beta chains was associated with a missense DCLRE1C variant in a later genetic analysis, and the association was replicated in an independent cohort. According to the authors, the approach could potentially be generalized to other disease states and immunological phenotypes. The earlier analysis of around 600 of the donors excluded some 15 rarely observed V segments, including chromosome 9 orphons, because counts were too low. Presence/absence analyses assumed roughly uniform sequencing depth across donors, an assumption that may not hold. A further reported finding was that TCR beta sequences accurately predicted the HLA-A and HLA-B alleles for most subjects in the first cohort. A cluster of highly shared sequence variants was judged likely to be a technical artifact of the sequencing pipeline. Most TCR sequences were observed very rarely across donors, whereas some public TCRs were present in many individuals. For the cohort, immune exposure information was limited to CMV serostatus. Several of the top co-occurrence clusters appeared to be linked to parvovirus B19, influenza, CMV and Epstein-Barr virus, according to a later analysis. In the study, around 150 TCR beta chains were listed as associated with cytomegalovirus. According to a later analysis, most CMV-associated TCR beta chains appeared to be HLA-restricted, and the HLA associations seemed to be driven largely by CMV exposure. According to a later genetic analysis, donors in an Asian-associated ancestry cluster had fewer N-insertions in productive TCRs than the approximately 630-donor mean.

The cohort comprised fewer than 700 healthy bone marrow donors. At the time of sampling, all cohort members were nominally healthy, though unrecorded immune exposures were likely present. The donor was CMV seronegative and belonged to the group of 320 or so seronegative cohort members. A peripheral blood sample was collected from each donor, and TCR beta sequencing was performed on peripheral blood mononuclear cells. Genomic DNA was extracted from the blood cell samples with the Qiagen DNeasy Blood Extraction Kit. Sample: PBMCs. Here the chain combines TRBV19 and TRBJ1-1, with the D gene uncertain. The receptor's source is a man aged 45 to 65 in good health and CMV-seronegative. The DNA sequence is TGTGCCAGTAGTACCTTTTTGGGGAGTCGGACTGAAGCTTTCTTT. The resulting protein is CASSTFLGSRTEAFF.